These T cell receptor beta chains were read from a single sample in a study of cytomegalovirus exposure and HLA in healthy donors. Assay used: immunoSEQ multiplex PCR; TCRdb lists only in-frame clones, some missing. The top ten clones hold 8.5% of a sample with under 200,000 clones, approximately 80% of them seen once. Sequencing was carried out using PBMCs. The receptors shown here come from a male donor in good health and CMV-seropositive. Each CDR3 is given without its conserved first and last residue. Expanded clones get a size class; other rows say once, few or many, or leave the size out.

TRBV29-1	NA	TRBJ1-4	SVDPQHRALNEKLF
TRBV27	NA	TRBJ1-2	ASSRQGGYGYT
TRBV6-1	few	TRBJ2-1	ASSTGGPNEQF
TRBV5-1	once	TRBJ2-3	ASSLIRGGGDTQY
TRBV5-8	NA	TRBJ1-1	ASSWGFQGNTEAF
TRBV6-5	few	TRBJ1-1	ASARGQTMNTEAF
TRBV4-1	NA	TRBJ2-1	ATSPSSSYNEQF
TRBV5-1	NA	TRBJ1-1	ASGSGGWETEAF
TRBV13	once	TRBJ1-1	ASGGVYTEAF
TRBV28	few	TRBJ2-7	ASSEDRGHEQY
TRBV6-6	few	TRBJ2-1	ASSYSNRAAGEQF
TRBV9	NA	TRBJ2-1	ASSGGLAGGRDEQF
TRBV5-6	few	TRBJ1-5	ASSAMGQGWNQPQH
TRBV28	NA	TRBJ2-7	ASSQANYEQY
TRBV30	NA	TRBJ1-2	AWRETGGYGYT
TRBV13	NA	TRBJ1-1	ASTPKAVNTEAF
TRBV5-4	NA	TRBJ2-5	ASSPTASGGAMETQY
TRBV27	few	TRBJ2-7	ARGPGQGLYEQY
TRBV10-1	NA	TRBJ1-1	ASSESVYTEAF
TRBV5-1	NA	TRBJ2-1	ASKWTSGYNEQF
TRBV6-5	few	TRBJ1-5	ASRTGVQPQH
TRBV5-4	NA	TRBJ2-1	ASSSPRTSGRTDNEQF
TRBV11-2	NA	TRBJ2-7	ASSLEGGRDEQY
TRBV25-1	NA	TRBJ2-6	ASSVWSGANGLT
TRBV6-1	NA	TRBJ1-3	ASRLDRTPGNTIY
TRBV30	once	TRBJ2-6	ACTGYLGANGLT
TRBV19	NA	TRBJ1-4	ASSDYRGLREKLF
TRBV7-9	NA	TRBJ2-7	ASGDRGRNEQY
TRBV14	NA	TRBJ2-5	ASSQDSGSETQY
TRBV9	NA	TRBJ1-3	ASSVGLLSGNTIY
TRBV7-2	NA	TRBJ1-2	ASSLVPGDNYGYT
TRBV11-2	NA	TRBJ2-5	ASSLRATSGSGTQY
TRBV10-2	NA	TRBJ1-1	ASSDPAGENTEAF
TRBV4-1	NA	TRBJ2-7	ASSQEGTGYYEQY